This entry is about one TCR beta chain. This clonotype was observed at least ten times. Its antigen remains unidentified. No clone much larger than this one lies a single base away; base qualities are absent. The sequencer was an Illumina NovaSeq 6000. TCRalpha and TCRbeta cDNA libraries were constructed by 5'RACE with constant-segment primers, with sample barcodes and unique molecular identifiers being introduced. Trizol reagent was used to extract RNA from every sample. Libraries were amplified in two PCR steps, with a second sample barcode and Illumina TruSeq adapters added in the second step. Libraries were sequenced on an Illumina NovaSeq with 2 x 150 bp paired-end reads. In the source study's methods: Reads were demultiplexed and collapsed into UMI-guided consensus sequences with migec v1.2.7. With mixcr v2.1.11, UMI consensuses were aligned to TRA and TRB V and J templates and assembled into clonotypes. Clonotypes were classified as expanded or contracted when called significant by both edgeR and NoisET, with noise models trained on biological replicates. For edgeR calls, the thresholds were a false discovery rate-adjusted p below 0.01 and a log2 fold-change of 1. PCA with hierarchical clustering of max-normalized trajectories of the 1000 most abundant clonotypes was used as exploratory dynamics analysis. The CD4 or CD8 phenotype of responding clones was assigned using the separately sequenced CD4+ and CD8+ repertoires. The raw public reads went through TCRdb reprocessing: fastp at Q25, MiXCR clone calling, in-frame beta chains kept. Rows are combined by CDR3 protein, so each entry shows the most common genes and DNA. It is TCRdb's table, rather than the study itself, that gives the V and J calls and clone size. The sample data list under 700,000 distinct CDR3 sequences, and roughly 20% of these were observed just once. 12% of the sample is taken by the ten largest.

V is shortened by 4 bases, J by 0 bases, and the region joining them spans 12 bases. From the cysteine through the phenylalanine, the CDR3 covers 15 amino acids. Only the CDR3 DNA is retained, 45 bases long and in frame from the first base. From the germline V gene, CDR1 is SGHTA and CDR2 is FQGNSA. Ficoll-Paque density gradient centrifugation was used to isolate PBMCs. This sample was included in a study of T-cell memory formation after mild COVID-19 (dated by TCRdb to about 2021). With regard to the full study: TCR sequence clusters from the two donors were largely donor specific. In a couple of donors, T-cell clones that expanded and contracted after mild COVID-19 were followed by sequencing TCRalpha and TCRbeta repertoires longitudinally. The cohort was made up of two young adult volunteers, one female and one male, who were previously healthy. Overall results and qualifications from the work: Some responding clones were detected in pre-infection memory, which suggested that pre-existing cross-reactive memory T cells had joined the SARS-CoV-2 response. SARS-CoV-2 specificity of the second-wave clones peaking on day 37 was not confirmed. Clones that contracted from day 15 to 85 showed balanced CD4/CD8 phenotypes, whereas a second wave of clones that expanded from day 15 to 37 leaned towards CD4+. Contracting CD4+ clones were located mainly in the CM and EM memory subsets, whereas CD8+ clones were found to be enriched in EMRA. Only a couple of mild cases were covered by the study, and larger cohorts that include severe cases with pre-infection samples were considered necessary.

This TCR was sampled from an adult woman who had mild COVID-19 (a few samples of this study predate the infection). The sample titles of this study are shuffled in the database, so cell type and time point are left out; the donor was told from shared clones. The chain is encoded by TRBV7-2 joined to TRBJ1-1, with a tentative D gene TRBD1 over 5 matching bases. Sample: PBMCs or a T cell subset sorted from them (not recorded which). The nucleotide sequence reads as follows: TGTGCCAGCAGCTCTAACAGGTTAATGAACACTGAAGCTTTCTTT. It encodes CASSSNRLMNTEAFF.